The rows below give T cell receptor beta chains drawn from one sample of a study of blood T cells in healthy people across ages. TCRdb re-called the 5' RACE reads through MiXCR, storing one row per CDR3 protein. Found here are 1.8 million or so distinct CDR3 sequences, approximately 39% of them singletons; the top ten hold roughly 23%. The specimen was blood. These receptors were taken from a human donor in good health. The CDR3 runs from the conserved cysteine through the conserved F or W.

v_gene	j_gene	CDR3aa
TRBV4-3	TRBJ2-7	CASSHSGTDPYEQYF
TRBV20-1	TRBJ2-5	CSASHGFQETQYF
TRBV12-5	TRBJ2-1	CASGLGRVSYNEQFF
TRBV20-1	TRBJ2-2	CSARVSGGARNTGELFF
TRBV27	TRBJ2-7	CASSLSVIYEQYF
TRBV2	TRBJ1-1	CASSEFGGSGTEAFF
TRBV29-1	TRBJ2-7	CSAGGGDYEQYF
TRBV2	TRBJ2-3	CASSGRLDTQYF
TRBV2	TRBJ1-5	CASSGQLNNQPQHF
TRBV12-3/TRBV12-4	TRBJ2-7	CAGNLTGATYEQYF
TRBV30	TRBJ1-1	CVQGADLTEAFF
TRBV20-1	TRBJ1-5	CSAQFPGGNQPQHF
TRBV4-3	TRBJ2-5	CASSQVLRKGETQYF
TRBV7-2	TRBJ1-1	CASSSPRKNTEAFF
TRBV12-3/TRBV12-4	TRBJ1-2	CASSSDRGRTVYGYTF
TRBV7-2	TRBJ2-7	CASSQTSGGTNYEQYF
TRBV2	TRBJ2-5	CASSLLATQYF
TRBV15	TRBJ1-1	CATSLSLNTEAFF